Shown below are 5 T cell receptor beta chains from a single sample sequenced in a study of blood T cell repertoires in COVID-19. Generated by immunoSEQ multiplex PCR, the TCRdb table keeps only in-frame clones and is missing some. Of 150,000 to 200,000 clones listed, about four fifths are singletons. The source material was peripheral blood. These TCRs come from an elderly woman with COVID-19, enrolled during active disease.

This clone was seen only once. The chain carries TRBV7-2 and TRBJ2-7; D is perhaps TRBD1 (6 bases). Per germline, CDR1 SGHTA and CDR2 FQGNSA. The CDR3 sequence is 15 residues long. V was clipped by 2 bases and J by 3 bases, with 14 bases between them. The CDR3 DNA reads as TGTGCCAGCAGCTTAAGCGGTGGACAGATCTACGAGCAGTACTTC. Translated: CASSLSGGQIYEQYF.

This clone was seen only once. CDR3 coding DNA: TGTGCCATCAGTGACCGAGCCGGCCTGGTCCCTCGAGGGAATGAGCAGTTCTTC. It specifies CAISDRAGLVPRGNEQFF. This chain connects TRBV10-3 to TRBJ2-1, with D maybe TRBD2 (5 bases). Trimming shortened V by 3 bases and J by 7 bases, and 25 bases separated the two germline ends. Germline loops: CDR1 ENHRY, CDR2 SYGVKD. The CDR3 spans 18 residues.

The gene calls are TRBV13 and TRBJ2-5; D uncertain. CDR3 length: 15 amino acids. Germline CDR1 and CDR2: PRHDT and FYEKMQ (reference sequence). V was trimmed by 4 bases and J by 2 bases, leaving 14 bases between them. The CDR3 sequence is CASSSSLRDQETQYF. CDR3 DNA: TGTGCCAGCAGCTCTTCCCTGAGAGATCAAGAGACCCAGTACTTC.

The chain combines TRBV5-1 with TRBJ2-7, with D possibly being TRBD1 (6 bases). The germline V gene encodes CDR1 SGHRS and CDR2 YFSETQ. Trimming pared 0 bases from V and 1 base from J, leaving 11 bases between. The CDR3 totals 15 residues. The CDR3 loop reads CASSLGPQGSYEQYF. CDR3 coding DNA: TGCGCCAGCAGCTTGGGACCCCAGGGGTCCTACGAGCAGTACTTC.

The V call is TRBV19, the J call TRBJ2-7; 7 bases are a match to TRBD1. With 6 bases clipped from V and 4 bases from J, the junction kept 6 bases outside the gene matches. Germline lookup yields CDR1 LNHDA and CDR2 SQIVND (reference sequence). The CDR3 has 13 amino acids. The CDR3 here is CASSTQQGYEQYF. The CDR3 bases are TGTGCCAGTAGCACCCAACAGGGGTACGAGCAGTACTTC.